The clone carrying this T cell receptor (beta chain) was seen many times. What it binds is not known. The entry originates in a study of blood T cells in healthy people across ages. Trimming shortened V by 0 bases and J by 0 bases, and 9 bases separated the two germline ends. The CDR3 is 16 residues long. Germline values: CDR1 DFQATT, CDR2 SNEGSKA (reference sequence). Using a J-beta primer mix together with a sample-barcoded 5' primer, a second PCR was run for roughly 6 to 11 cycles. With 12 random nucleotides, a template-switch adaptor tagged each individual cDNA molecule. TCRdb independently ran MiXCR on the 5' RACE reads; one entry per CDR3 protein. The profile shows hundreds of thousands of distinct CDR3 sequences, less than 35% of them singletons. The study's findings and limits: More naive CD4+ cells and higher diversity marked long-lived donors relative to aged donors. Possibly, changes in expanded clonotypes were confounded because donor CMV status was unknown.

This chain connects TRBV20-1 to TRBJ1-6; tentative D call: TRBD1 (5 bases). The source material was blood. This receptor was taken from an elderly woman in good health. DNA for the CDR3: TGCAGTGCTAGAGATGGGGACCGCTCCTATAATTCACCCCTCCACTTT. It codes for CSARDGDRSYNSPLHF.